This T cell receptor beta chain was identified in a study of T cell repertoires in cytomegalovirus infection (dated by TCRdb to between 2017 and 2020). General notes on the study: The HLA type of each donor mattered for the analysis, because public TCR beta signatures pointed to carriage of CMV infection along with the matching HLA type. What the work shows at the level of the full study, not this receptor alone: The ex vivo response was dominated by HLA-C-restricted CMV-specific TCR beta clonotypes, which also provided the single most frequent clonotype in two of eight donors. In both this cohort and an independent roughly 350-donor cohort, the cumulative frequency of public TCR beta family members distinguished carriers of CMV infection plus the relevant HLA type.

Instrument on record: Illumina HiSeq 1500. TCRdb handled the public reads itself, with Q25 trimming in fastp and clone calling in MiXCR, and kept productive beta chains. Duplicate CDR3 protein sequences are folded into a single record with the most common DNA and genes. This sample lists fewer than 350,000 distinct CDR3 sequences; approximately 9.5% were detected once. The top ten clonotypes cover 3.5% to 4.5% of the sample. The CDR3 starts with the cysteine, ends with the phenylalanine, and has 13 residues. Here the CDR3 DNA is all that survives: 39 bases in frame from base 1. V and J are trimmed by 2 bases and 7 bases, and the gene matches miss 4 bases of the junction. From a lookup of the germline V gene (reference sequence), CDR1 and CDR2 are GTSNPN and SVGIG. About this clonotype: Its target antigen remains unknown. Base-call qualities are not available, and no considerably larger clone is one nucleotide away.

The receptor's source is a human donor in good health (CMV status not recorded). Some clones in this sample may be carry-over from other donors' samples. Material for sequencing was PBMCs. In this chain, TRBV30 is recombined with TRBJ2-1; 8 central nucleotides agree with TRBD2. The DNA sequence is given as TGTGCCTGGAGTATCAGCGGGAGTAATGAGCAGTTCTTC. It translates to CAWSISGSNEQFF.